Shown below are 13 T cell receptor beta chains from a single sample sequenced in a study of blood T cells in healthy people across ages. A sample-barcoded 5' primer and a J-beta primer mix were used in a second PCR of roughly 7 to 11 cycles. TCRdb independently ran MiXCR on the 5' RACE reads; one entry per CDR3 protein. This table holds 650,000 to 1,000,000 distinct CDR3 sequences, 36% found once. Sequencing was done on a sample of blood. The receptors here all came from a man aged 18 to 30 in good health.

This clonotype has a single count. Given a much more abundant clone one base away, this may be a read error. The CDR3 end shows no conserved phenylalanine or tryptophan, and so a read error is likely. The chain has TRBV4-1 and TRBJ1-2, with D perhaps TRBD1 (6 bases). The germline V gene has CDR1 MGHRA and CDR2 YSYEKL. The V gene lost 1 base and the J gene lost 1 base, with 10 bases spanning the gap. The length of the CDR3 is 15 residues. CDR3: CASSQGTANNYGYTI. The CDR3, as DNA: TGCGCCAGCAGCCAAGGGACAGCGAATAACTATGGCTACACCATC.

The CDR3 spells CSGTRQGSEKLFF. For the CDR3, the DNA is TGCAGCGGGACTCGACAGGGGAGTGAAAAACTGTTTTTT. This chain links TRBV29-1 with TRBJ1-4; 8 bases match TRBD1. Germline-derived CDR1 and CDR2 are SQVTM and ANQGSEA. This CDR3 has 13 amino acids. V shed 7 bases, J shed 7 bases, and the junction held 8 bases outside the gene matches.

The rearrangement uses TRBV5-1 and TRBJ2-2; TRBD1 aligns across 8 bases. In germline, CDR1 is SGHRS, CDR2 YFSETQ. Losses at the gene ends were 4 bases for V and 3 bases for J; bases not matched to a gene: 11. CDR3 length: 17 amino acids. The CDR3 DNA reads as TGCGCCAGCAGCCCTTACCTGCCGACAGGGGACACCGGGGAGCTGTTTTTT. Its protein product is CASSPYLPTGDTGELFF.

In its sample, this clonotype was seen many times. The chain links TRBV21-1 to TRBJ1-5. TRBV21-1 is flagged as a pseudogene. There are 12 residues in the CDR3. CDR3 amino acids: CASSRGDQPQHF. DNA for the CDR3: TGTGCCAGCAGCCGGGGTGATCAGCCCCAGCATTTT.

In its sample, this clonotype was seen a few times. This chain's CDR3 is CASSPKTALAADTQYF. CDR3 DNA sequence: TGTGCCAGCAGCCCGAAGACAGCCTTAGCCGCAGATACGCAGTATTTT. This rearrangement joins TRBV11-2 to TRBJ2-3, with a possible D match to TRBD1 (5 bases). The CDR3 runs 16 residues. The ends were cut back, 5 bases at V and 4 bases at J, with 19 bases in the middle. Germline CDR1 SGHAT, CDR2 FQNNGV.

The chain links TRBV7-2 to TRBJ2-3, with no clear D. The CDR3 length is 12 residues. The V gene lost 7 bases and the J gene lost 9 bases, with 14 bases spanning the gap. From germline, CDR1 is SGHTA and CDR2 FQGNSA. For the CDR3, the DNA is TGTGCCAGCACCCTCCAGGAGTCGACGCAGTATTTT. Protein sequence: CASTLQESTQYF.

The CDR3 loop reads CASSFLAGKWETQFF. The CDR3 bases are TGTGCCAGCAGTTTTCTAGCGGGGAAATGGGAGACCCAGTTCTTC. This chain joins TRBV27 and TRBJ2-1, with 9 bases fitting TRBD2. The germline gives CDR1 MNHEY, CDR2 SMNVEV (reference sequence). The trim removed 3 bases at V and 13 bases at J, leaving 13 bases unmatched. The CDR3 contains 15 residues.

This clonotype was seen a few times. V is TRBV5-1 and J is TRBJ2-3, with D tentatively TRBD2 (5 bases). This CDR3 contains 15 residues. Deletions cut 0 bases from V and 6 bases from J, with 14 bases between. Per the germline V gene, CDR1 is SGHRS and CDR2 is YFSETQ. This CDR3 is CASSLVVAGTDTQYF. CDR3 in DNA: TGCGCCAGCAGCTTGGTGGTGGCGGGTACGGATACGCAGTATTTT.

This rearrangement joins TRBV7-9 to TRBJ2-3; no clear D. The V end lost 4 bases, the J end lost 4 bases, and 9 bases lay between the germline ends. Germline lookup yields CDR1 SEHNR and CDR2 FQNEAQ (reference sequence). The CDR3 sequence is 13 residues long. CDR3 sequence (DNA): TGTGCCAGCAGCTGGCAGGATCCAGATACGCAGTATTTT. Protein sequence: CASSWQDPDTQYF. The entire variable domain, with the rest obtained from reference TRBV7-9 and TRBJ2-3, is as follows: DTGVSQNPRHKITKRGQNVTFRCDPISEHNRLYWYRQTLGQGPEFLTYFQNEAQLEKSRLLSDRFSAERPKGSFSTLEIQRTEQGDSAMYLCASSWQDPDTQYFGPGTRLTVL.

The CDR3 region has the DNA TGCGCCAGCAGATCGGACACCGGGGAGCTGTTTTTT. Amino acid sequence: CASRSDTGELFF. V usage is TRBV5-1 and J usage is TRBJ2-2, with unresolved D. CDR1 and CDR2 (germline): SGHRS, YFSETQ. The V and J ends lost 5 bases and 3 bases respectively, with 5 bases between them. This CDR3 comprises 12 residues.

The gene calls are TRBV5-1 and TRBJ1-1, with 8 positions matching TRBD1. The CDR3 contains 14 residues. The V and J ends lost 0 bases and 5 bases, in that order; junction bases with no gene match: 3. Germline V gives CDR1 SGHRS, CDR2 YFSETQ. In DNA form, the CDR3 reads TGCGCCAGCAGCTTGGAACAGGGGGATACTGAAGCTTTCTTT. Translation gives CASSLEQGDTEAFF.

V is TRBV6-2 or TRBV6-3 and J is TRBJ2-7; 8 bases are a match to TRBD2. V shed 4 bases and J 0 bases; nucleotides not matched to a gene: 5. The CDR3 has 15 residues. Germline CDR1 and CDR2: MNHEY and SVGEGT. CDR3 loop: CASSLLAGDSYEQYF. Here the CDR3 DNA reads TGTGCCAGCAGTTTGCTAGCGGGCGACTCCTACGAGCAGTACTTC.

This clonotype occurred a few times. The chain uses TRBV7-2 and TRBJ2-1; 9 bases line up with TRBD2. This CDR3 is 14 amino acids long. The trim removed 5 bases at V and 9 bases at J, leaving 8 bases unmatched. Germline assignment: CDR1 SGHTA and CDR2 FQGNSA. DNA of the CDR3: TGTGCCAGCAGCCCCCAAGCGGGGGGAGGTGAGCAGTTCTTC. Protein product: CASSPQAGGGEQFF.